The clone carrying this T cell receptor (beta chain) was seen a few times. The CDR3 contains 15 residues. Germline assignment: CDR1 SEHNR and CDR2 FQNEAQ (reference sequence). V dropped 5 bases and J dropped 1 base, with 14 bases sitting between them. A library of TCRbeta sequences, prepared with unique molecular identifiers, was generated. MiXCR, applied by TCRdb to the PCR reads, yields one record per CDR3 protein. Here the sample spans more than 150,000 distinct CDR3 sequences, roughly 6.8% being singletons. The data are from a study of T-cell reconstitution after alpha-beta-depleted transplantation in children.

The sequence came from a human donor who donated a stem cell graft to a child with Wiskott-Aldrich syndrome. The rearrangement links TRBV7-9 to TRBJ1-1; tentative D call: TRBD1 (5 bases). The specimen comprised PBMCs from the stem cell graft donor, sampled from the stem cell graft. The CDR3: CASSPKSGGNTEAFF. The CDR3 bases are TGTGCCAGCAGCCCGAAATCTGGGGGGAACACTGAAGCTTTCTTT.